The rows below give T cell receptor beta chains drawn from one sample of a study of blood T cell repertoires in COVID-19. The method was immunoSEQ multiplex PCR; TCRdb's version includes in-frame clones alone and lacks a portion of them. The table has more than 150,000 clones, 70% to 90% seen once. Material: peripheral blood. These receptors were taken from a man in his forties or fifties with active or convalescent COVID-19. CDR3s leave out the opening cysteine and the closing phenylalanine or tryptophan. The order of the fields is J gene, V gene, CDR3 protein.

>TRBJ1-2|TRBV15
ATSIDLTGGFYGYT
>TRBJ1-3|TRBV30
AWSAQGLGNTIY
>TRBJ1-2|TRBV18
ASSPDGGVGYT
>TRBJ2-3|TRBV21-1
ASSKESGLAGLTDTQY
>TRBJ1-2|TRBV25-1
ASSEAGTGRFGYT
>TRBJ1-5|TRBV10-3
AITQGGNQPQH
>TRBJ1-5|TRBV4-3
ASSQDLDFGTGDQPQH
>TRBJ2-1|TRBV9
ASSPTGGTSSNNEQF
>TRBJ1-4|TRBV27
ASSPRTGVEKLF
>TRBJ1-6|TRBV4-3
ASSQDLPLIYNSPLH
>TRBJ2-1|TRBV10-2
ASRDFDNEQF
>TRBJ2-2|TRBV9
ASSVDWNTGELF
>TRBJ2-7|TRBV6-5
ASRVGAGGSEQY
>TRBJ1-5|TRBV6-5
ASSYLTGDQPQH
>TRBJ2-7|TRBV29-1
SVEETGTLEQY
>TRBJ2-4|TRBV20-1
SASSREAAKNIQY
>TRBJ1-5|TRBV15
ATDRGYQPQH
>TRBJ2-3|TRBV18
ASSQSLNPGTDTQY
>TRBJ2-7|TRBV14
ASSRWGDRDEQY
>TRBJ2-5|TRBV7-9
ASSPQTGGETQY
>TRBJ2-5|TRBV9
ASSSGLAGIQETQY
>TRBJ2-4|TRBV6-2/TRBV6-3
ASSYERGGAGAKNIQY
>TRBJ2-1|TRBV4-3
ASSQGAGGSYNEQF
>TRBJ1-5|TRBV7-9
ASSPGQIGGLGNQPQH
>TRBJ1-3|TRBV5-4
ASTTTGGSGNTIY